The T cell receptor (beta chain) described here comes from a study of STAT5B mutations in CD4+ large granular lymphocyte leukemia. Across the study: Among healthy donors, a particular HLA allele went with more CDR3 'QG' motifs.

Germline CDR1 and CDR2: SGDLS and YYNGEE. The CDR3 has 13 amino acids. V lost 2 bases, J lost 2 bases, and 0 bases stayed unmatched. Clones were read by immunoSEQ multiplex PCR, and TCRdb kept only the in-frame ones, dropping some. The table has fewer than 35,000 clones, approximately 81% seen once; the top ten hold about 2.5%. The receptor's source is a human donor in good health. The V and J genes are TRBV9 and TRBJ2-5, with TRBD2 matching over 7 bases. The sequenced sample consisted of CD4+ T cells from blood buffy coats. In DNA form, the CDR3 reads TGTGCCAGCAGCGTCGGGAGGCAAGAGACCCAGTACTTC. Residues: CASSVGRQETQYF.